These 7 T cell receptor beta chains were sequenced from one sample in a study of T cells after posttransplantation cyclophosphamide. Clones were sequenced by immunoSEQ multiplex PCR, and TCRdb holds only the in-frame ones, with some missing. The table shows under 40,000 clones, with roughly 90% occurring only once. Cells defined as naive were viable CD3+CD4+ or CD3+CD8+ and CCR7+CD45RA+CD45RO-CD95-CD27+CD28+. The sequenced material came from naive CD4+ T cells sorted from blood. These receptors all stem from a man aged 30 to 39 in good health and a related stem cell transplant donor.

The CDR3 DNA sequence: TGTGCCAGCAGTCGATCTAGCGGGTTATCCTACAATGAGCAGTTCTTC. This gives the protein CASSRSSGLSYNEQFF. This chain links TRBV27 with TRBJ2-1; the match to TRBD2 covers 8 bases. The J segment lost 1 base and the V segment lost 5 bases, leaving 7 bases of the junction unmatched. This CDR3 comprises 16 residues. Germline V CDR1 and CDR2: MNHEY, SMNVEV (reference sequence).

This sequence joins TRBV6-5 and TRBJ1-1; D is perhaps TRBD1 (6 bases). CDR1 MNHEY and CDR2 SVGAGI come from the germline V gene. The CDR3 has 14 amino acids. V was pared by 5 bases and J by 6 bases, with 16 bases between. CDR3 DNA sequence: TGTGCCAGCAGTGCTCACAGGGTTATGGCTGAAGCTTTCTTT. As protein: CASSAHRVMAEAFF.

The chain is built from TRBV19 and TRBJ2-2; weak D call: TRBD2 (6 bases). Trimming took 8 bases from V and 5 from J, leaving 15 bases between them. The CDR3 extends over 14 amino acids. Germline V CDR1 and CDR2: LNHDA, SQIVND (reference sequence). The CDR3 region has the DNA TGTGCCAGTTCCGGGACTTTGGGGACCGGGGAGCTGTTTTTT. This codes for CASSGTLGTGELFF. Complete variable domain (other parts from reference TRBV19 and TRBJ2-2): DGGITQSPKYLFRKEGQNVTLSCEQNLNHDAMYWYRQDPGQGLRLIYYSQIVNDFQKGDIAEGYSVSREKKESFPLTVTSAQKNPTAFYLCASSGTLGTGELFFGEGSRLTVL.

This chain connects TRBV28 to TRBJ2-7, with D possibly being TRBD1 (6 bases). The CDR3 is made up of 13 amino acids. Germline CDR1 and CDR2: MDHEN and SYDVKM. V lost 6 bases to trimming and J lost 1 base, with 10 bases between them. The CDR3 loop reads CASRGGSSYEQYF. The CDR3 DNA follows: TGTGCCAGCAGAGGGGGTAGTTCCTACGAGCAGTACTTC.

V usage is TRBV7-9 and J usage is TRBJ1-6; 7 bases are a match to TRBD1. After removal of 1 base from V and 7 bases from J, the junction contained 4 bases not matched to a gene. The CDR3 runs to 15 residues. Looked up from germline, CDR1 is SEHNR and CDR2 is FQNEAQ (reference sequence). The CDR3 spells CASSLGQGQNSPLHF. The DNA for the CDR3 is TGTGCCAGCAGCTTAGGTCAGGGACAGAATTCACCCCTCCACTTT.

This clone came up once. V gene TRBV29-1 combines with J gene TRBJ1-2, with D uncertain. CDR3 length: 13 amino acids. The germline V gene encodes CDR1 SQVTM and CDR2 ANQGSEA. V was pared by 5 bases and J by 1 base, with 11 bases between. The CDR3, as DNA: TGCAGCGTTACCCACAGAAGTAACTATGGCTACACCTTC. Its protein is CSVTHRSNYGYTF. The full variable domain, completed using reference TRBV29-1 and TRBJ1-2, is SAVISQKPSRDICQRGTSLTIQCQVDSQVTMMFWYRQQPGQSLTLIATANQGSEATYESGFVIDKFPISRPNLTFSTLTVSNMSPEDSSIYLCSVTHRSNYGYTFGSGTRLTVV.

This clone was observed a single time. The chain is built from TRBV7-6 and TRBJ2-3; 10 nucleotides align to TRBD2. Germline assignment: CDR1 SGHVS and CDR2 FNYEAQ. The CDR3 is 16 residues long. Trimming took 0 bases from V and 4 from J; bases not matched to a gene: 4. The CDR3 DNA reads TGTGCCAGCAGCTTAGCCAGCGGGGGGGCCCCAGATACGCAGTATTTT. Its protein product is CASSLASGGAPDTQYF.